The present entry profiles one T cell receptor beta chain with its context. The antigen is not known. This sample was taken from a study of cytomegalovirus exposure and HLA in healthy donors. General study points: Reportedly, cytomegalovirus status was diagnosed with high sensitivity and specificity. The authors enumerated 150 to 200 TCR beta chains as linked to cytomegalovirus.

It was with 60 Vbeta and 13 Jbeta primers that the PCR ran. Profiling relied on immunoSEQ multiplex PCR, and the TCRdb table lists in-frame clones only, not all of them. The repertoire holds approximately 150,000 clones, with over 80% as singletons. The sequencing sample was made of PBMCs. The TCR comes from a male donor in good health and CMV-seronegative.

CDR3 amino acids: CAWSVGLEGYEQYF. In DNA, the CDR3 is TGTGCCTGGAGTGTAGGCCTCGAGGGATACGAGCAGTACTTC. The chain joins TRBV30 to TRBJ2-7; the D gene is possibly TRBD2 (5 bases). Germline assignment: CDR1 GTSNPN and CDR2 SVGIG (reference sequence). V lost 0 bases and J 4 bases, leaving 13 bases between the germline ends. The CDR3 covers 14 residues.